These 32 T cell receptor beta chains originate from one sample sequenced in a study of CD8 T cells in Susac syndrome. An amount of RNA that ranged from 0.5 to 1 ug was reverse transcribed with random hexamers. TCRdb ran MiXCR on the immunoSEQ multiplex PCR reads and lists one entry per CDR3 protein. Of over 300,000 distinct CDR3 sequences in the sample, 92% were seen once. Sequenced input: CD4+ T cells from PBMCs. Receptors originate from a human donor with multiple sclerosis.

CDR3 DNA sequence: TGCAGTGCTAGACTAGCGGGGGGGCTTGAGCAGTTCTTC. It yields the protein CSARLAGGLEQFF. The rearrangement links TRBV20-1 to TRBJ2-1, with 12 bases aligning to TRBD2. With V trimmed by 2 bases and J by 9 bases, 2 bases remained unmatched. Germline V gene data show CDR1 as DFQATT and CDR2 as SNEGSKA (reference sequence). This CDR3 comprises 13 residues.

This chain links TRBV18 with TRBJ2-5; 12 bases agree with TRBD2. The CDR3 consists of 15 residues. Germline V lookup: CDR1 KGHSH, CDR2 LQKENI. V shed 3 bases, J shed 5 bases, and the junction held 4 bases outside the gene matches. The chain's CDR3 is CASSPLAGGVETQYF. In nucleotides, the CDR3 is TGTGCCAGCTCACCGCTAGCGGGAGGGGTCGAGACCCAGTACTTC.

The rearrangement links TRBV7-8 to TRBJ2-6; TRBD1 matches at 9 bases. Per germline, CDR1 SGHVS and CDR2 FQNEAQ. There are 18 residues in the CDR3. Trimming cost V 0 bases and J 0 bases; bases outside gene matches: 3. CDR3: CASSLATGGPSGANVLTF. CDR3 nucleotide sequence: TGTGCCAGCAGCTTAGCGACAGGGGGTCCCTCTGGGGCCAACGTCCTGACTTTC.

The CDR3 region is CSARGLAGIRETQYF. The CDR3 DNA sequence: TGCAGTGCTAGAGGACTAGCGGGAATCAGAGAGACCCAGTACTTC. The V call is TRBV20-1, the J call TRBJ2-5, with 11 bases lining up with TRBD2. CDR3 length: 15 residues. Germline lookup yields CDR1 DFQATT and CDR2 SNEGSKA (reference sequence). V trimming: 1 base; J trimming: 4 bases; junction bases outside the gene matches: 5.

The gene calls are TRBV27 and TRBJ1-2, with D uncertain. Per the germline V gene, CDR1 is MNHEY and CDR2 is SMNVEV (reference sequence). The CDR3 loop spans 13 amino acids. Trimming shortened V by 5 bases and J by 8 bases, and 15 bases separated the two germline ends. In DNA form, the CDR3 reads TGTGCCAGCAGTCTTTGGGGAAGTGAGGGCTACACCTTC. Translating gives CASSLWGSEGYTF.

This rearrangement joins TRBV3-1 to TRBJ1-1; no clear D gene. Germline CDR1 LGHDT, CDR2 YNNKEL (reference sequence). CDR3 size: 16 residues. The V end was cut by 3 bases, the J end by 1 base, with 15 bases between. In nucleotides, the CDR3 is TGTGCCAGCAGCCAGATCGGGTCAAGCGAGAACACTGAAGCTTTCTTT. Residues: CASSQIGSSENTEAFF. Full variable domain (outside the CDR3, taken from reference TRBV3-1 and TRBJ1-1): DTAVSQTPKYLVTQMGNDKSIKCEQNLGHDTMYWYKQDSKKFLKIMFSYNNKELIINETVPNRFSPKSPDKAHLNLHINSLELGDSAVYFCASSQIGSSENTEAFFGQGTRLTVV.

DNA for the CDR3: TGCGCCAGCAGCCCCCAAGGACGAGCGGCGGGGCGAGGTGAGCAGTTCTTC. Its translation: CASSPQGRAAGRGEQFF. V usage is TRBV4-1 and J usage is TRBJ2-1, with D possibly being TRBD2 (6 bases). The germline V gene has CDR1 MGHRA and CDR2 YSYEKL. The length of the CDR3 is 17 residues. V gave up 4 bases and J gave up 9 bases, with 25 bases separating them.

The chain uses TRBV4-1 and TRBJ1-1, with D possibly TRBD1 on 5 matching bases. Trimming cost V 4 bases and J 0 bases, with 9 bases left between them. CDR1 is MGHRA and CDR2 is YSYEKL in the germline V gene. CDR3 length equals 14 residues. The CDR3 loop is CASSRVTVNTEAFF. CDR3 nucleotide sequence: TGCGCCAGCAGCCGGGTGACAGTGAACACTGAAGCTTTCTTT.

The rearrangement uses TRBV11-2 and TRBJ1-1; 9 nucleotides agree with TRBD1. Unmatched junction bases numbered 9, after V lost 4 bases and J lost 6 bases. CDR3 length: 15 residues. Germline CDR1 reads SGHAT; CDR2 reads FQNNGV. CDR3 protein: CASSSVGTGSAEAFF. In DNA form, the CDR3 reads TGTGCCAGCAGCTCCGTGGGGACAGGGAGCGCTGAAGCTTTCTTT.

This chain connects TRBV9 to TRBJ1-3; 9 bases line up with TRBD1. CDR3 length: 17 residues. V gave up 4 bases and J gave up 2 bases; unmatched junction bases: 10. The V gene's germline CDR1 is SGDLS and CDR2 YYNGEE. For the CDR3, the DNA is TGTGCCAGCAGCTCACAGGGGGCTATAGAAGCTGGAAACACCATATATTTT. This encodes CASSSQGAIEAGNTIYF. Based on the CDR3 plus reference TRBV9 and TRBJ1-3, the full variable domain is DSGVTQTPKHLITATGQRVTLRCSPRSGDLSVYWYQQSLDQGLQFLIQYYNGEERAKGNILERFSAQQFPDLHSELNLSSLELGDSALYFCASSSQGAIEAGNTIYFGEGSWLTVV.

The gene calls are TRBV12-5 and TRBJ1-5, with D perhaps TRBD1 (6 bases). V was trimmed by 6 bases and J by 3 bases, leaving 15 bases between them. Germline V gives CDR1 LGHNT, CDR2 FRNRAP. The CDR3 consists of 15 residues. The DNA for the CDR3 is TGTGCTAGTGGCCGGAGACAGGTCCCCAATCAGCCCCAGCATTTT. Translation gives CASGRRQVPNQPQHF.

V is TRBV12-3 or TRBV12-4 and J is TRBJ1-5; a weak D match, TRBD1 (5 bases). The CDR3 consists of 14 residues. Deletions cut 5 bases from V and 4 bases from J, with 12 bases between. CDR3 in amino acids: CASSRDLPNQPQHF. The CDR3 DNA is TGTGCCAGCAGTCGGGACTTACCGAATCAGCCCCAGCATTTT.

This rearrangement joins TRBV20-1 to TRBJ1-1; D is undetermined. The CDR3 is 14 residues long. V was cut by 7 bases and J by 3 bases, with 18 bases left in between. Germline V lookup: CDR1 DFQATT, CDR2 SNEGSKA (reference sequence). The CDR3 bases are TGCAGTGTCGGACGTAGGGCCTATGACACTGAAGCTTTCTTT. Its translation: CSVGRRAYDTEAFF.

The chain joins TRBV27 to TRBJ2-2; TRBD2 aligns across 8 bases. Germline lookup yields CDR1 MNHEY and CDR2 SMNVEV (reference sequence). Trimming took 3 bases from V and 3 from J; bases not matched to a gene: 9. The CDR3 is 17 residues long. The CDR3 protein is CASSFLSGIRDTGELFF. In DNA form, the CDR3 reads TGTGCCAGCAGTTTCCTTAGCGGGATCAGGGACACCGGGGAGCTGTTTTTT.

The genes are TRBV4-2 and TRBJ2-7; 7 nucleotides line up with TRBD2. The germline gives CDR1 LGHNA, CDR2 YNFKEQ. The CDR3 contains 13 residues. J was trimmed by 6 bases and V by 4 bases; bases with no gene match: 6. The CDR3 loop is CASSPGLEREQYF. The CDR3 region has the DNA TGTGCCAGCAGCCCAGGACTAGAACGCGAGCAGTACTTC.

The chain joins TRBV4-3 to TRBJ2-5, with D hard to call. Germline CDR1 reads LGHNA; CDR2 reads YSLEER. This CDR3 contains 13 residues. Trimming left V 4 bases short and J 2 bases short, with 8 bases between. The CDR3 DNA sequence: TGCGCCAGCAGCCGCGTCGTACAAGAGACCCAGTACTTC. Translated: CASSRVVQETQYF.

The chain couples TRBV5-1 to TRBJ1-5; D gene uncertain. The germline V gene has CDR1 SGHRS and CDR2 YFSETQ. The CDR3 is 15 residues long. Trimming pared 1 base from V and 3 bases from J, leaving 11 bases between. CDR3 nucleotides: TGCGCCAGCAGCTTGTGGGCAGGCGACAATCAGCCCCAGCATTTT. Its protein product is CASSLWAGDNQPQHF.

The chain combines TRBV6-6 with TRBJ2-5, with no clear D. Germline values: CDR1 MNHNY, CDR2 SVGAGI (reference sequence). The ends were cut back, 2 bases at V and 0 bases at J, with 7 bases in the middle. The CDR3 runs to 14 residues. The CDR3 DNA sequence: TGTGCCAGCAGTTACGGACGCAACCAAGAGACCCAGTACTTC. Its translation is CASSYGRNQETQYF.

The rearrangement uses TRBV2 and TRBJ1-3, with D tentatively TRBD1 (5 bases). Germline V CDR1 and CDR2: SNHLY, FYNNEI. The V end lost 5 bases, the J end lost 0 bases, and 14 bases lay between the germline ends. The CDR3 runs 16 residues. CDR3 sequence reads: CASSTGRPYSGNTIYF. The CDR3 bases are TGTGCCAGCAGTACGGGACGGCCATACTCTGGAAACACCATATATTTT.

The chain combines TRBV5-1 with TRBJ2-5, with D unclear. V was clipped by 1 base and J by 2 bases, with 9 bases between them. The germline V gene encodes CDR1 SGHRS and CDR2 YFSETQ. This CDR3 has 14 amino acids. CDR3 DNA sequence: TGCGCCAGCAGCTTGTCGTCTCCACAAGAGACCCAGTACTTC. The encoded protein is CASSLSSPQETQYF. Looking up the rest from reference TRBV5-1 and TRBJ2-5 gives the full variable domain: KAGVTQTPRYLIKTRGQQVTLSCSPISGHRSVSWYQQTPGQGLQFLFEYFSETQRNKGNFPGRFSGRQFSNSRSEMNVSTLELGDSALYLCASSLSSPQETQYFGPGTRLLVL.

The chain combines TRBV5-1 with TRBJ2-5, with a possible D match to TRBD2 (5 bases). This CDR3 comprises 17 residues. Germline V gene lookup returns CDR1 SGHRS and CDR2 YFSETQ. V lost 0 bases, J lost 2 bases, and 17 bases lay in between. CDR3 bases: TGCGCCAGCAGCTTGGCCGGCTTTTCTAGCAGACAAGAGACCCAGTACTTC. This sequence encodes CASSLAGFSSRQETQYF.

This clonotype was seen only once. V usage is TRBV6-2 or TRBV6-3 and J usage is TRBJ2-7; no clear D. The germline gives CDR1 MNHEY, CDR2 SVGEGT. CDR3 length equals 15 residues. Deletions cut 7 bases from V and 2 bases from J, with 18 bases between. CDR3 residues: CASITDSKAPYEQYF. The CDR3 DNA reads as TGTGCCAGCATAACAGACTCCAAAGCGCCCTACGAGCAGTACTTC.

In its sample, this clonotype was seen once. This sequence joins TRBV20-1 and TRBJ2-5; 12 bases line up with TRBD2. The CDR3 is 15 residues long. The V gene's germline CDR1 is DFQATT and CDR2 SNEGSKA (reference sequence). With 5 bases clipped from V and 5 bases from J, the junction kept 9 bases outside the gene matches. CDR3 nucleotides: TGCAGTGCTGGCCGACTAGCGGGAGCGATTGAGACCCAGTACTTC. Its translation is CSAGRLAGAIETQYF.

V gene TRBV7-9 combines with J gene TRBJ1-2; no clear D gene. V was shortened by 3 bases and J by 7 bases, with 15 bases between the two germline ends. This CDR3 has 14 residues. CDR1 is SEHNR and CDR2 is FQNEAQ in the germline V gene (reference sequence). The CDR3 loop is CASSLDGWGSGYTF. DNA for the CDR3: TGTGCCAGCAGCTTGGATGGGTGGGGATCTGGCTACACCTTC.

The V call is TRBV12-3 or TRBV12-4, the J call TRBJ1-6, with D perhaps matching TRBD1 (6 bases). Trimming stripped 6 bases from V and 7 bases from J, with 13 bases between. CDR3 length equals 14 residues. CDR3 DNA sequence: TGTGCCAGCAGCAACAGGGCCCCGAATTCACCCCTCCACTTT. Encoded protein: CASSNRAPNSPLHF.

The chain combines TRBV19 with TRBJ1-2, with a possible D match to TRBD1 (5 bases). From germline, CDR1 is LNHDA and CDR2 SQIVND (reference sequence). This CDR3 is built from 14 residues. V shed 4 bases and J shed 4 bases, with 13 bases lying between them. The DNA of the CDR3 is TGTGCCAGTAGTACCCGCGCGCAGGGCTATGGCTACACCTTC. The encoded protein is CASSTRAQGYGYTF.

The V gene is TRBV7-9, the J gene TRBJ1-1; possible D gene TRBD1, 5 bases. Between the trimmed V and J ends, which lost 4 bases and 0 bases, there was a span of 15 bases. The CDR3 covers 16 residues. Per the germline V gene, CDR1 is SEHNR and CDR2 is FQNEAQ (reference sequence). The CDR3 DNA follows: TGTGCCAGCAGCTCGGGAGCCGGGGACCTGAACACTGAAGCTTTCTTT. It specifies CASSSGAGDLNTEAFF.

The chain links TRBV20-1 to TRBJ2-1; TRBD1 agrees at 11 bases. CDR1 and CDR2 from the germline V gene are DFQATT and SNEGSKA (reference sequence). There are 13 residues in the CDR3. V lost 4 bases, J lost 8 bases, and 4 bases stayed unmatched. The CDR3 reads CSATGQGGHEQFF. CDR3 nucleotide sequence: TGCAGTGCTACGGGACAGGGGGGCCATGAGCAGTTCTTC.

The J gene is TRBJ1-1, the V gene TRBV29-1; D not resolved. Germline lookup yields CDR1 SQVTM and CDR2 ANQGSEA. V was clipped by 4 bases and J by 1 base, with 10 bases between them. This CDR3 is 13 amino acids long. CDR3 bases: TGCAGCGTTGGGCGGCAGTCGAACACTGAAGCTTTCTTT. Residues: CSVGRQSNTEAFF.

The chain is built from TRBV6-6 and TRBJ1-1; the D gene is possibly TRBD1 (5 bases). The V gene lost 2 bases and the J gene lost 4 bases, with 17 bases spanning the gap. Germline V gene lookup returns CDR1 MNHNY and CDR2 SVGAGI (reference sequence). This CDR3 comprises 16 residues. The CDR3 here is CASSYGAGSRGTEAFF. For the CDR3, the DNA is TGTGCCAGCAGTTACGGCGCAGGGAGCCGCGGCACTGAAGCTTTCTTT.

CDR3 amino acids: CSAGGLGGQFF. CDR3 sequence (DNA): TGCAGTGCTGGCGGACTGGGGGGGCAGTTCTTC. V and J are TRBV20-1 and TRBJ2-1; D might be TRBD2 (6 bases). The germline V and J ends were trimmed by 5 bases and 12 bases, with 14 bases remaining between them. Germline values: CDR1 DFQATT, CDR2 SNEGSKA (reference sequence). The CDR3 covers 11 residues.

V and J are TRBV7-9 and TRBJ1-4; D unclear. V was shortened by 4 bases and J by 5 bases, with 11 bases between the two germline ends. The CDR3 spans 14 residues. Germline lookup yields CDR1 SEHNR and CDR2 FQNEAQ (reference sequence). The CDR3 region is CASSSNRRNEKLFF. CDR3 DNA sequence: TGTGCCAGCAGCTCTAACAGACGGAATGAAAAACTGTTTTTT.